The count of the clone carrying this T cell receptor (beta chain) is one. This entry belongs to a study of patients and donors after allogeneic stem cell transplantation. Each CDR3 protein is one row after TCRdb ran MiXCR on the RT-PCR reads. The sample includes 410,000 or so distinct CDR3 sequences, 16% seen only once; the top ten take just over 7%. The sample taken for sequencing was blood, either unsorted or a sorted T cell fraction (not recorded which). The TCR sequence derives from a human donor who was either an allogeneic HSCT recipient or a stem cell or donor lymphocyte infusion donor (not recorded which). It is not recorded whose cells these are; they may come from a transplant donor.

CDR3 sequence: CASSSPRGRAVYNEQFF. CDR3 sequence (DNA): TGTGCCAGCAGCTCCCCGCGGGGGCGGGCGGTCTACAATGAGCAGTTCTTC. The chain couples TRBV7-2 to TRBJ2-1; tentatively, D is TRBD2 (7 bases). The CDR3 sequence is 17 residues long. With 4 bases removed from V and 3 bases from J, the gap between germline ends came to 19 bases. The germline gives CDR1 SGHTA, CDR2 FQGNSA.